This T cell receptor beta chain was captured by sequencing in a study of PD-1 blockade in mismatch repair-deficient tumors. The overall study: All were previously treated, progressing patients with some twelve mismatch repair-deficient cancer types.

Trimming took 2 bases from V and 2 from J, leaving 12 bases between them. The CDR3 has 15 residues. Germline V gene data show CDR1 as SGHVS and CDR2 as FQNEAQ. Study-level points and caveats: Tumor-resident clones, often absent from pretreatment blood, expanded after pembrolizumab and then contracted.

Every patient had mismatch repair deficiency by PCR or immunohistochemistry. Turning to this clone: Its target is unknown.

The data were produced by immunoSEQ multiplex PCR, yet TCRdb's version contains in-frame clones alone and is incomplete. Of approximately 50,000 clones listed, approximately 80% were seen once; the top ten hold 3% to 3.5%. This rearrangement joins TRBV7-8 to TRBJ1-2; no definite D call. The TCR comes from an adult with mismatch repair-deficient cancer. Specimen: peripheral blood, collected 4 weeks after starting pembrolizumab. The CDR3 coding sequence is TGTGCCAGCAGCTTAACGGGCAGGCGGAACTATGGCTACACCTTC. Translated, it gives CASSLTGRRNYGYTF.